These 21 T cell receptor beta chains originate from one sample sequenced in a study of T cell responses to AZD1222 COVID-19 vaccine. Method: immunoSEQ multiplex PCR; TCRdb's copy keeps in-frame clones and lacks some. This sample carries over 100,000 clones, approximately 90% of them seen once, and the ten largest clones take over 3%. Sequenced here: peripheral blood, sampled on day 0 of AZD1222 vaccination. Every receptor here comes from an adult in good health.

By share of the sample, this clone is medium-sized (0.01 to 0.1%). The chain uses TRBV7-9 and TRBJ1-1; D remains ambiguous. The V gene lost 5 bases and the J gene lost 1 base, with 8 bases spanning the gap. The CDR3 is 13 amino acids. Germline V CDR1 and CDR2: SEHNR, FQNEAQ (reference sequence). CDR3 DNA: TGTGCCAGCAGCCTCCTAGAGAACACTGAAGCTTTCTTT. It yields the protein CASSLLENTEAFF. Full variable domain (rest looked up from reference TRBV7-9 and TRBJ1-1): DTGVSQNPRHKITKRGQNVTFRCDPISEHNRLYWYRQTLGQGPEFLTYFQNEAQLEKSRLLSDRFSAERPKGSFSTLEIQRTEQGDSAMYLCASSLLENTEAFFGQGTRLTVV.

This clone was seen just once. The rearrangement joins TRBV19 to TRBJ1-1; weak D call: TRBD1 (6 bases). This CDR3 contains 13 residues. The germline V gene encodes CDR1 LNHDA and CDR2 SQIVND (reference sequence). V shed 6 bases and J shed 5 bases, with 13 bases lying between them. The CDR3 here is CASSLTGLTEAFF. CDR3 bases: TGTGCCAGTAGCCTAACAGGGCTAACTGAAGCTTTCTTT.

The chain uses TRBV5-1 and TRBJ2-5; tentative D call: TRBD2 (6 bases). Trimming cost V 0 bases and J 2 bases, with 20 bases left between them. This CDR3 region has 18 residues. Germline assignment: CDR1 SGHRS and CDR2 YFSETQ. CDR3 sequence reads: CASSLGQRVGLRQETQYF. The CDR3 bases are TGCGCCAGCAGCTTGGGACAGCGAGTCGGACTAAGGCAAGAGACCCAGTACTTC.

This sequence joins TRBV6-5 and TRBJ1-3; no definite D call. Germline CDR1 reads MNHEY; CDR2 reads SVGAGI. V gave up 6 bases and J gave up 1 base, with 13 bases separating them. This CDR3 has 15 amino acids. The CDR3 loop is CASSPRRSSGNTIYF. The CDR3 nucleotides are TGTGCCAGCAGCCCAAGACGGAGTTCTGGAAACACCATATATTTT.

The J gene is TRBJ1-2, the V gene TRBV5-6; TRBD1 aligns across 7 bases. The J segment lost 3 bases and the V segment lost 6 bases, leaving 11 bases of the junction unmatched. Germline assignment: CDR1 SGHDT and CDR2 YYEEEE. CDR3 size: 15 residues. CDR3 region: CASTRQGEGYYGYTF. As DNA, the CDR3 is TGTGCCAGCACCCGGCAGGGGGAGGGTTACTATGGCTACACCTTC.

The chain uses TRBV12-3 or TRBV12-4 and TRBJ1-5; 7 positions match TRBD1. After removal of 6 bases from V and 5 bases from J, the junction contained 4 bases not matched to a gene. The CDR3 is 13 amino acids. The CDR3 loop is CASRGTGDQPQHF. In nucleotides, the CDR3 is TGTGCCAGCAGGGGTACAGGGGATCAGCCCCAGCATTTT.

The V call is TRBV2, the J call TRBJ2-7; D is undetermined. CDR3 size: 12 residues. The germline CDR1 and CDR2 sequences are SNHLY and FYNNEI. Trimming left V 7 bases short and J 1 base short, with 8 bases between. The CDR3 loop is CASNQDSYEQYF. For the CDR3, the DNA is TGTGCCAGCAACCAGGATTCCTACGAGCAGTACTTC.

The chain has TRBV5-1 and TRBJ2-5; D might be TRBD2 (6 bases). CDR3 length equals 14 residues. V was shortened by 6 bases and J by 6 bases, with 18 bases between the two germline ends. CDR1 SGHRS and CDR2 YFSETQ come from the germline V gene. Here the CDR3 DNA reads TGCGCCAGCACAGAGGACTACCGTCCACAGACCCAGTACTTC. This translates into CASTEDYRPQTQYF.

The chain combines TRBV4-2 with TRBJ2-2, with 8 nucleotides matching TRBD2. V was clipped by 4 bases and J by 4 bases; unmatched bases: 5. Looked up from germline, CDR1 is LGHNA and CDR2 is YNFKEQ. The CDR3 length is 15 residues. The CDR3 DNA reads TGTGCCAGCAGCCTATGGACTAGCCTCACCGGGGAGCTGTTTTTT. As protein: CASSLWTSLTGELFF.

The genes are TRBV3-1 (or the pseudogene TRBV3-2) and TRBJ2-4, with 10 bases that match TRBD1. The junction had 20 bases not matched to a gene; V was cut back by 2 bases and J by 7 bases. Per germline, CDR1 LGHDT and CDR2 YNNKEL (reference sequence). This CDR3 has 20 residues. This chain's CDR3 is CASSQRPGQGPIGGRNIQYF. The CDR3 DNA sequence: TGTGCCAGCAGCCAAAGACCGGGACAGGGGCCGATAGGGGGGAGGAACATTCAGTACTTC.

The CDR3 DNA reads as TGTGCCAGCAGTCCCGGTGGGCAGGGTGAAGCTTTCTTT. Encoded protein: CASSPGGQGEAFF. The chain couples TRBV6-5 to TRBJ1-1; D possibly corresponds to TRBD1 (5 bases). This CDR3 comprises 13 residues. Germline V gene data show CDR1 as MNHEY and CDR2 as SVGAGI. V lost 5 bases and J lost 7, with 14 bases in between.

Here the CDR3 reads CASSEYLNNQPQHF. The CDR3 nucleotides are TGTGCCAGCAGTGAATATTTAAATAATCAGCCCCAGCATTTT. The chain employs TRBV25-1 and TRBJ1-5; D is unresolved. Per the germline V gene, CDR1 is MGHDK and CDR2 is SYGVNS. The V end lost 0 bases, the J end lost 4 bases, and 7 bases lay between the germline ends. The CDR3 length is 14 residues.

This sequence joins TRBV5-1 and TRBJ1-3; 7 bases line up with TRBD1. The CDR3 extends over 14 amino acids. The V segment lost 7 bases and the J segment 0 bases; nucleotides outside the gene matches: 4. The germline CDR1 and CDR2 sequences are SGHRS and YFSETQ. For the CDR3, the DNA is TGCGCCAGCGGACAGGCGGACTCTGGAAACACCATATATTTT. Amino acid sequence: CASGQADSGNTIYF.

The chain is built from TRBV7-3 and TRBJ1-2; the D is unclear. Trimming removed 5 bases from V and 4 bases from J, with 11 bases in between. There are 13 residues in the CDR3. Per the germline V gene, CDR1 is SGHTA and CDR2 is FQGTGA. The CDR3 bases are TGTGCCAGCAGCGCGGGAAGGAGCTATGGCTACACCTTC. This gives the protein CASSAGRSYGYTF.

The chain employs TRBV18 and TRBJ2-5; perhaps TRBD1 as D (5 bases). V was shortened by 6 bases and J by 2 bases, with 16 bases between the two germline ends. Germline V CDR1 and CDR2: KGHSH, LQKENI. The CDR3 runs 15 residues. CDR3 in DNA: TGTGCCAGCTCCTCCGCTGGGGCGGTTCAAGAGACCCAGTACTTC. Amino acids: CASSSAGAVQETQYF.

This clone appeared a single time. The chain combines TRBV5-1 with TRBJ1-1; 9 bases map to TRBD1. V was clipped by 5 bases and J by 7 bases; unmatched bases: 9. This CDR3 has 14 residues. CDR1 and CDR2 from the germline V gene are SGHRS and YFSETQ. CDR3 in amino acids: CASSPGTGTYEAFF. CDR3 nucleotides: TGCGCCAGCAGTCCCGGGACAGGGACGTATGAAGCTTTCTTT. Using reference TRBV5-1 and TRBJ1-1 for the parts outside the CDR3, the full variable domain is KAGVTQTPRYLIKTRGQQVTLSCSPISGHRSVSWYQQTPGQGLQFLFEYFSETQRNKGNFPGRFSGRQFSNSRSEMNVSTLELGDSALYLCASSPGTGTYEAFFGQGTRLTVV.

This sequence joins TRBV5-1 and TRBJ1-3; D might be TRBD1 (5 bases). Trimming removed 3 bases at V and 0 bases at J, with 13 bases between. The germline V gene encodes CDR1 SGHRS and CDR2 YFSETQ. The CDR3 has 16 residues. CDR3 sequence (DNA): TGCGCCAGCAGCTCCCTTGGGGCAGCCTCTGGAAACACCATATATTTT. As protein: CASSSLGAASGNTIYF.

This clone was counted a single time. The chain joins TRBV14 to TRBJ2-5, with D perhaps TRBD2 (6 bases). The CDR3 spans 17 residues. Between the trimmed V and J ends, which lost 2 bases and 1 base, there was a span of 17 bases. The germline V gene encodes CDR1 SGHDN and CDR2 FVKESK. This CDR3 reads CASSQRESGLPQETQYF. The CDR3 DNA reads TGTGCCAGCAGCCAACGAGAAAGCGGGCTACCCCAAGAGACCCAGTACTTC.

CDR3 nucleotide sequence: TGTGCCAGCAGCTTAAGAAGACAGGCAAATACCTTC. Amino acids: CASSLRRQANTF. The rearrangement uses TRBV7-9 and TRBJ1-2; D is perhaps TRBD1 (6 bases). This CDR3 has 12 amino acids. Trimming removed 2 bases at V and 14 bases at J, with 15 bases between. Germline-derived CDR1 and CDR2 are SEHNR and FQNEAQ (reference sequence).

This chain joins TRBV6-2 or TRBV6-3 and TRBJ1-3, with D maybe TRBD1 (6 bases). V gave up 2 bases and J gave up 0 bases, with 8 bases separating them. The CDR3 is 15 residues long. The germline gives CDR1 MNHEY, CDR2 SVGEGT. CDR3 sequence reads: CASSYQGNSGNTIYF. CDR3 nucleotide sequence: TGTGCCAGCAGTTACCAGGGGAACTCTGGAAACACCATATATTTT.

The CDR3 DNA sequence: TGTGCCAGCCAGGGGGGAGGGAACACTGAAGCTTTCTTT. Translating gives CASQGGGNTEAFF. The chain recombines TRBV7-6 with TRBJ1-1; 7 bases match TRBD1. This CDR3 is built from 13 residues. CDR1 SGHVS and CDR2 FNYEAQ come from the germline V gene. V was pared by 8 bases and J by 1 base, with 4 bases of the junction left unmatched.